This T cell receptor (beta chain) was profiled in a study of blood T cells in healthy people across ages (dated by TCRdb to the mid-2010s). For the wider study: In model experiments, roughly one uniquely barcoded TCR beta cDNA molecule per two T cells was captured by template switching. Four age groups were formed from the donors: young (average roughly 15 years), middle-aged (just under 40), aged (approximately 60) and long-lived (more than 75). Donors of different ages were randomly distributed across sequencing lanes to avoid experimental bias. Age-related changes in TCR beta repertoire diversity were measured in the study by deep sequencing normalized with unique cDNA molecular identifiers. For two donors (one aged 18 to 29 and one aged 80 or older), the study analyzed two additional independent replicas of 1 million unique cDNA reads from the same blood draw. Broad study findings and their caveats: Compared with the aged group, the long-lived group had more naive CD4+ T cells, fewer expanded clones and increased TCR diversity, suggesting age selection. The CMV infection status of donors was not known, potentially confounding age-related changes in expanded clonotypes. The percentage of naive T cells measured by flow cytometry correlated strongly with observed TCR beta diversity. Observed TCR beta diversity per million T cells fell roughly linearly with age, and a significant reduction was already apparent by age roughly 41. Because profiling used bulk unsorted PBMCs, naive and antigen-experienced compartments could not be compared conclusively. Estimates of total diversity based on one million sequenced T cells were considered lower bounds and underestimates.

The germline V gene yields SGHRS for CDR1 and YFSETQ for CDR2. V trim: 4 bases; J trim: 6 bases; unmatched bases: 6. From the cysteine up to the phenylalanine, the CDR3 has a length of 14 residues. The entry retains the CDR3 DNA only, 42 bases that are in frame from base 1. The donors were 40 or so Caucasian individuals from Russia, aged 6 to 90 years, who were systemically healthy. Each donor gave approximately 9.3 milliliters of peripheral blood, collected into EDTA-treated Vacutainer tubes. Ficoll-Paque density-gradient centrifugation was used to isolate PBMCs, with at least 7 million per sample. Total RNA was extracted from PBMCs with Trizol reagent, with at least 5.5 micrograms obtained per sample. The percentages of naive CD45RAhigh/CD27high T cells were determined by flow cytometry on a PBMC aliquot from every donor. Details on this clonotype: Its antigen is still unknown. No base qualities exist here, and no much larger clone lies one base off it.

Library construction relied on 5' RACE. The sequencer was an Illumina HiSeq 2500. A second PCR of roughly 7 to 11 cycles was performed with a sample-barcoded 5' primer and a J-beta primer mix. A unique molecular identifier was introduced onto each TCR beta cDNA molecule by a template-switch 5' adaptor carrying 12 random nucleotides. Each sample yielded at least 2.5 million CDR3-containing paired-end reads. All of the RNA was converted into first-strand cDNA using the Mint cDNA synthesis kit, with a TRBC-specific oligonucleotide serving as the primer. Following uracil-DNA glycosylase treatment, a first 18-cycle PCR with universal primers M1SS and BC2_uni_R was performed on all cDNA. The source study handled its data this way. Normalization of each sample was performed by random selection of 1 million high-quality reads, each carrying a distinct molecular identifier. Reads sharing molecular identifiers were discarded rather than binned into consensus sequences. MiTCR, run with a Q25 quality threshold and the strictest error-elimination algorithm, handled CDR3 identification, clonotype clustering and error correction. A nonparametric unseen species model with Euler transformation was used to estimate lower-bound total TCR beta diversity. TCRdb applied fastp at Q25 and MiXCR to the public reads, then kept only in-frame beta chains. A single entry per CDR3 protein holds the most common genes and DNA from its merged rows. The V and J calls were determined by TCRdb, not by the authors. Within this sample are about 730,000 distinct CDR3 sequences, with approximately 43% of them counted one time only. 20% to 25% of the sample belongs to the ten largest clones.

Sequenced material: blood. This sequence uses TRBV5-1 and TRBJ1-2; 10 junctional bases match TRBD1. The sequence derives from a woman between 55 and 75 years old in good health. The CDR3 sequence is CASSAGQGGHGYTF. The DNA sequence follows: TGCGCCAGCAGCGCAGGACAGGGGGGCCATGGCTACACCTTC.